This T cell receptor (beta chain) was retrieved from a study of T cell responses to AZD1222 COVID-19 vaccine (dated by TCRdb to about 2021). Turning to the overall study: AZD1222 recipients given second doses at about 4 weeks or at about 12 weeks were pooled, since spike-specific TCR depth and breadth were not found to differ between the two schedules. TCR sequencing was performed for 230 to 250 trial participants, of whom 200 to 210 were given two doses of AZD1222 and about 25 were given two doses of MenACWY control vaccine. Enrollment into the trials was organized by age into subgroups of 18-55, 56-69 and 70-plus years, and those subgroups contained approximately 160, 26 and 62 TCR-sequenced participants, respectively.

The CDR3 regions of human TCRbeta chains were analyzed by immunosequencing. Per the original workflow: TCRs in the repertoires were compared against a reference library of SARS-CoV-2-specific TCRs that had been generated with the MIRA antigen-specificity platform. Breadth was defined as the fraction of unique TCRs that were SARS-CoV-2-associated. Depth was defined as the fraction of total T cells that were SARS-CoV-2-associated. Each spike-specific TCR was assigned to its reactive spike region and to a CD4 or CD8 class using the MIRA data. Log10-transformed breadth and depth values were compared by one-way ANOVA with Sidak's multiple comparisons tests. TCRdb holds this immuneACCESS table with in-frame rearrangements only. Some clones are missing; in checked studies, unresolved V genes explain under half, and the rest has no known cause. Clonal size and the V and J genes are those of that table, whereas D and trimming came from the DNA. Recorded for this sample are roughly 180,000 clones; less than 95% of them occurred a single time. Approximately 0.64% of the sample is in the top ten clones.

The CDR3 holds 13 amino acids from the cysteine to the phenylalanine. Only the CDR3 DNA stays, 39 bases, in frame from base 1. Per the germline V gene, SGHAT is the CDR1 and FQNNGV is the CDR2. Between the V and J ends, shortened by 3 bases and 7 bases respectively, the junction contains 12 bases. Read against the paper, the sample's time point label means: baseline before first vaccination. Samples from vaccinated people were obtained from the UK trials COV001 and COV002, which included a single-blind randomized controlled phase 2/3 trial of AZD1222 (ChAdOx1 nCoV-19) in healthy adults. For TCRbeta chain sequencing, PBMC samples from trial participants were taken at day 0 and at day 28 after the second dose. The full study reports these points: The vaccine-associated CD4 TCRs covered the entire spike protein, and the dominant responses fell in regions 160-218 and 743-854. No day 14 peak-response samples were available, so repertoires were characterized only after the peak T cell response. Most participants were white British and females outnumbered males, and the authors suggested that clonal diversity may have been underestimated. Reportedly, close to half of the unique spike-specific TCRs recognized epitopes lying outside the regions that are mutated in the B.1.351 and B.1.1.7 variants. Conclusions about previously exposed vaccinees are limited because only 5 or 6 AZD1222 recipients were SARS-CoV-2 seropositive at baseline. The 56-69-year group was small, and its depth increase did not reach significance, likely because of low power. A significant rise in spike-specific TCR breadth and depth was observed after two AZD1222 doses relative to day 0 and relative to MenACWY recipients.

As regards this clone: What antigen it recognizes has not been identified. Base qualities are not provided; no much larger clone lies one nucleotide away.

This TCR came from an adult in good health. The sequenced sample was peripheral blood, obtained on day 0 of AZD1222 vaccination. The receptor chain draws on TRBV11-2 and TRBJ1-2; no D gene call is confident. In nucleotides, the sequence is TGTGCCAGCAGCTTCGGGAGGGCAGGTGGCTACACCTTC. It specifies CASSFGRAGGYTF.